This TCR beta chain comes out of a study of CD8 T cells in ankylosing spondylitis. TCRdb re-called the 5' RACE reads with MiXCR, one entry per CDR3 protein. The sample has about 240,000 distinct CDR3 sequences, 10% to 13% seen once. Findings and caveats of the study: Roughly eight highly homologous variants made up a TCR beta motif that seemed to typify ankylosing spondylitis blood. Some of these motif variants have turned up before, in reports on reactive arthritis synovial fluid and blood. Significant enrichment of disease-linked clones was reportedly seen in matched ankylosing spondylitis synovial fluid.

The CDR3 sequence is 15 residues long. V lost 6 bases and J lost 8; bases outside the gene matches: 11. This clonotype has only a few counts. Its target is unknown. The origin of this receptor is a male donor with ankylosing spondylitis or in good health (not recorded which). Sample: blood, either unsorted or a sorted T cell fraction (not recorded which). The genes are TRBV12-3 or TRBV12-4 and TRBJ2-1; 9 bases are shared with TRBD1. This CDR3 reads CASRGGQGGFDEQFF. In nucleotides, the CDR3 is TGTGCCAGCAGGGGGGGACAGGGAGGTTTCGATGAGCAGTTCTTC.